These 20 T cell receptor beta chains came from one sample sequenced in a study of blood T cell repertoires in COVID-19. Repertoires were generated with immunoSEQ multiplex PCR, while TCRdb's copy carries only in-frame clones and drops some. The table includes about 150,000 clones, 70% to 90% detected once. Sequencing was performed on peripheral blood. The receptors come from a man in his 60s with COVID-19, enrolled during active disease.

On this clone itself: One end of the junction fails to match germline, which may point to a read error. The rearrangement uses TRBV6-5 and TRBJ1-1; TRBD1 aligns across 7 bases. Germline V gene sequence: CDR1 MNHEY, CDR2 SVGAGI. The CDR3 has 14 amino acids. The CDR3 DNA reads as TGTGCCAGCACTCCTATATCACCCTCGGGACAGATTATCTTT. Its protein product is CASTPISPSGQIIF.

The rearrangement links TRBV11-3 to TRBJ1-1, with a tentative D call TRBD1 (5 bases). V was pared by 5 bases and J by 6 bases, with 22 bases between. This CDR3 is built from 16 residues. Germline values: CDR1 SGHNT, CDR2 YENEEA. DNA of the CDR3: TGTGCCAGCAGCCGGGTCCAGACAGTCTCTTCATCTGAAGCTTTCTTT. Its translation is CASSRVQTVSSSEAFF.

The CDR3 DNA reads as TGTGCCAGCAGCACGGAAGGGACAGCCTCTGGAAACACCATATATTTT. It codes for CASSTEGTASGNTIYF. The gene calls are TRBV7-8 and TRBJ1-3; 7 bases fit TRBD1. Germline trimming cut 5 bases from V and 0 bases from J; bases unmatched to any gene: 7. This CDR3 is built from 16 residues. The germline gives CDR1 SGHVS, CDR2 FQNEAQ.

The chain links TRBV4-2 to TRBJ2-7, with D tentatively TRBD2 (6 bases). Trimming removed 3 bases at V and 1 base at J, with 13 bases between. Germline V gene sequence: CDR1 LGHNA, CDR2 YNFKEQ. This CDR3 is built from 15 residues. The DNA for the CDR3 is TGTGCCAGCAGCCAGAGAGCGGGTCTGTCCTACGAGCAGTACTTC. Amino acids: CASSQRAGLSYEQYF.

CDR3 amino acids: CAWSVQGFYSYEQYF. The CDR3 coding sequence is TGTGCCTGGAGTGTACAGGGCTTTTATTCCTACGAGCAGTACTTC. This chain connects TRBV30 to TRBJ2-7, with TRBD1 as a possible D gene (6 bases). The V end was cut by 0 bases, the J end by 1 base, with 13 bases between. Per the germline V gene, CDR1 is GTSNPN and CDR2 is SVGIG (reference sequence). The CDR3 is 15 residues long.

V gene TRBV18 combines with J gene TRBJ1-1, with TRBD1 as a possible D gene (6 bases). Looked up from germline, CDR1 is KGHSH and CDR2 is LQKENI. V lost 3 bases and J 1 base, leaving 15 bases between the germline ends. The CDR3 has 16 amino acids. CDR3: CASSPSRGTPNTEAFF. The CDR3 nucleotides read TGTGCCAGCTCACCCAGCAGGGGCACCCCGAACACTGAAGCTTTCTTT.

Written as DNA, the CDR3 is TGTGCCAGTAGTATGGAGCCCTCCAATCAGCCCCAGCATTTT. Its protein is CASSMEPSNQPQHF. The chain has TRBV19 and TRBJ1-5; D not resolved. The CDR3 is made up of 14 amino acids. V lost 3 bases and J lost 3, with 9 bases in between. Germline V CDR1 and CDR2: LNHDA, SQIVND (reference sequence).

V is TRBV23-1 and J is TRBJ1-1, with a possible D match to TRBD1 (6 bases). TRBV23-1 is treated as an ORF (open reading frame) with a function not yet certain. This CDR3 spans 16 amino acids. V dropped 6 bases and J dropped 4 bases, with 21 bases sitting between them. DNA of the CDR3: TGCGCCAGCAGCCGGACAGCCGACCCGAGAACCACTGAAGCTTTCTTT. Residues: CASSRTADPRTTEAFF.

The rearrangement links TRBV5-1 to TRBJ2-7; TRBD1 agrees at 7 bases. Germline V gene sequence: CDR1 SGHRS, CDR2 YFSETQ. The V gene end was trimmed by 3 bases and the J gene end by 6 bases; junction bases not matched to a gene: 6. This CDR3 has 13 amino acids. The CDR3 bases are TGCGCCAGCAGCTCGACAGGGCCCGTCGAGCAGTACTTC. Amino acid sequence: CASSSTGPVEQYF.

The V call is TRBV4-3, the J call TRBJ2-4; D not resolved. Germline CDR1 is LGHNA and CDR2 is YSLEER. V was clipped by 0 bases and J by 1 base, with 13 bases between them. The CDR3 spans 17 residues. Written as DNA, the CDR3 is TGCGCCAGCAGCCAAGATTTCGCCTCCGGGGCCAAAAACATTCAGTACTTC. This codes for CASSQDFASGAKNIQYF.

This chain joins TRBV6-5 and TRBJ1-1; the D is unclear. Trimming shortened V by 0 bases and J by 6 bases, and 11 bases separated the two germline ends. CDR1 and CDR2 from the germline V gene are MNHEY and SVGAGI. This CDR3 is built from 14 residues. Written as DNA, the CDR3 is TGTGCCAGCAGTTACTCGATGCGGAGTCCTGAAGCTTTCTTT. It translates to CASSYSMRSPEAFF.

V is TRBV29-1 and J is TRBJ1-1; a weak D match, TRBD1 (6 bases). Germline values: CDR1 SQVTM, CDR2 ANQGSEA. Trimming left V 7 bases short and J 1 base short, with 10 bases between. This CDR3 is 12 amino acids long. The CDR3 region has the DNA TGCAGCGCCCGGGGGGCGAACACTGAAGCTTTCTTT. Its translation: CSARGANTEAFF.

The J gene is TRBJ2-7, the V gene TRBV5-6; D is perhaps TRBD1 (5 bases). V lost 0 bases and J lost 5, with 12 bases in between. Germline V gives CDR1 SGHDT, CDR2 YYEEEE. The CDR3 covers 14 residues. CDR3 residues: CASSLVGLQDEQYF. As DNA, the CDR3 is TGTGCCAGCAGCTTGGTGGGCTTACAGGACGAGCAGTACTTC.

The chain is built from TRBV7-2 and TRBJ1-6; tentatively, D is TRBD1 (6 bases). With 3 bases removed from V and 7 bases from J, the gap between germline ends came to 7 bases. This CDR3 is 13 amino acids long. Germline V lookup: CDR1 SGHTA, CDR2 FQGNSA. The CDR3 DNA reads as TGTGCCAGCAGCTTGGACAGAAATTCACCCCTCCACTTT. Translation gives CASSLDRNSPLHF.

The J gene is TRBJ2-2, the V gene TRBV11-3, with 11 bases matching TRBD1. Trimming removed 5 bases from V and 4 bases from J; junction bases left unmatched: 3. This CDR3 is built from 15 residues. Germline CDR1 reads SGHNT; CDR2 reads YENEEA. The CDR3 sequence is CASSPGTGGTGELFF. The CDR3 nucleotides read TGTGCCAGCAGCCCAGGGACAGGGGGCACCGGGGAGCTGTTTTTT.

The J gene is TRBJ2-1, the V gene TRBV28; 11 positions match TRBD2. This CDR3 has 15 amino acids. Looked up from germline, CDR1 is MDHEN and CDR2 is SYDVKM. J gave up 7 bases and V 6 bases, and 8 bases lay outside the gene matches. Written as DNA, the CDR3 is TGTGCCAGCAGACCAACTAGCGGGGGAAAAAATGAGCAGTTCTTC. Protein: CASRPTSGGKNEQFF. The variable domain in full, completed from reference TRBV28 and TRBJ2-1, reads DVKVTQSSRYLVKRTGEKVFLECVQDMDHENMFWYRQDPGLGLRLIYFSYDVKMKEKGDIPEGYSVSREKKERFSLILESASTNQTSMYLCASRPTSGGKNEQFFGPGTRLTVL.

The V call is TRBV28, the J call TRBJ1-2, with TRBD1 matching 12 bases. Losses at the gene ends were 4 bases for V and 2 bases for J; bases not matched to a gene: 8. The CDR3 contains 17 residues. Germline CDR1 MDHEN, CDR2 SYDVKM. The DNA for the CDR3 is TGTGCCAGCAGTTCATCCGGGACAGGGGGCCTGAACTATGGCTACACCTTC. This encodes CASSSSGTGGLNYGYTF.

The gene calls are TRBV7-2 and TRBJ1-3; the D is unclear. From germline, CDR1 is SGHTA and CDR2 FQGNSA. This CDR3 comprises 14 residues. V was cut by 1 base and J by 1 base, with 5 bases left in between. The CDR3 nucleotides read TGTGCCAGCAGCTTAGGGGCGTCTGGAAACACCATATATTTT. Protein: CASSLGASGNTIYF.

V and J are TRBV7-2 and TRBJ1-5; TRBD1 matches at 7 bases. V shed 5 bases, J shed 0 bases, and the junction held 13 bases outside the gene matches. This CDR3 spans 18 amino acids. Germline V lookup: CDR1 SGHTA, CDR2 FQGNSA. CDR3: CASSLVQVRQGSNQPQHF. The CDR3 DNA follows: TGTGCCAGCAGCCTAGTGCAGGTGCGACAGGGTAGCAATCAGCCCCAGCATTTT.

The V and J genes are TRBV28 and TRBJ1-2; D is undetermined. Trimming left V 2 bases short and J 4 bases short, with 8 bases between. This CDR3 has 13 residues. Germline loops: CDR1 MDHEN, CDR2 SYDVKM. CDR3 in DNA: TGTGCCAGCAGTTTAGGGGAGACCTATGGCTACACCTTC. Its translation: CASSLGETYGYTF.